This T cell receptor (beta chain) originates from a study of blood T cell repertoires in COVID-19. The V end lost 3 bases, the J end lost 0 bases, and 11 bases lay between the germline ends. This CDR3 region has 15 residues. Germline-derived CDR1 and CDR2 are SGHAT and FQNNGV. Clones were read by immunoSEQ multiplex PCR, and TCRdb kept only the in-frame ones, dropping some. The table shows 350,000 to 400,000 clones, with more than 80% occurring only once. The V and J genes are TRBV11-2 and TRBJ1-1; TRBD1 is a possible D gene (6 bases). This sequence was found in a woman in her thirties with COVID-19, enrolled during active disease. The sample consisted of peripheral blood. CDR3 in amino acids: CASSFFAGVNTEAFF. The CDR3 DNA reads TGTGCCAGCAGCTTTTTCGCAGGGGTGAACACTGAAGCTTTCTTT.